This record looks at one T cell receptor (beta chain) sequence and its context. This sample is part of a study of type 1 and type 2 diabetes patients. The CDR3 contains 12 residues. In germline, CDR1 is SGHDN, CDR2 FVKESK. Donors had no other autoimmune disease or infection in four weeks. Amplification started from genomic DNA. A primer set of 30 forward and 13 reverse primers amplified the CDR3. TCRdb recomputed calls from the multiplex PCR reads with MiXCR, one row per CDR3 protein. Of about 290,000 distinct CDR3 sequences listed, roughly 50% were seen once; the top ten hold roughly an eighth. The material sequenced was peripheral blood mononuclear cells (PBMCs). The receptor was derived from a man younger than 35 with type 2 diabetes. The chain employs TRBV14 and TRBJ2-5; 9 bases align to TRBD1. The better agreement between TRBJ2-7 and the DNA end casts doubt on the J call. CDR3 loop: CASSQDRGEQYF. CDR3 sequence (DNA): TGTGCCAGCAGCCAGGACAGGGGCGAGCAGTACTTC.